The clone carrying this T cell receptor beta chain has more than one count but fewer than ten. The sample is drawn from a study of spatial heterogeneity in lung cancer. From the 5' RACE reads, TCRdb called clonotypes with MiXCR, one entry per CDR3 protein. The sample has 39,000 or so distinct CDR3 sequences, 6.5% to 8.5% seen once; the top ten hold 25% to 35%. The CDR3 is 12 residues long. Trimming took off 6 bases at V and 1 base at J, with 6 bases between the two ends. The time point was: sample taken at primary tumor resection. There were 72 donors, all of them untreated patients with early-stage non-small cell lung cancer.

The sample was PBMCs, taken at surgery. The chain uses TRBV12-3 or TRBV12-4 and TRBJ2-5, with D unresolved. The receptor was isolated from a male donor with early-stage non-small cell lung cancer. CDR3 nucleotides: TGTGCCAGCAGCCCCGTCCAAGAGACCCAGTACTTC. This translates into CASSPVQETQYF.